Below, 26 T cell receptor beta chains from the same sample are listed, as sequenced in a study of CD8+CD57+ T cells in acquired aplastic anemia. The template used for profiling TCR beta VDJ and CDR3 was genomic DNA. A single record per CDR3 protein comes from TCRdb applying MiXCR to the reads. This sample has about 190,000 distinct CDR3 sequences, with 55% to 70% found just once. Sequencing input: sorted CD4+, CD8+, or CD8+CD57+ T cells (not recorded which) from PBMCs. These TCRs come from a human donor with severe aplastic anemia or a healthy control (not recorded which).

The rearrangement joins TRBV24-1 to TRBJ2-3; 7 positions match TRBD2. Germline V gene sequence: CDR1 KGHDR, CDR2 SFDVKD. V lost 4 bases to trimming and J lost 1 base; unmatched junction nucleotides: 10. There are 17 residues in the CDR3. The CDR3, as DNA: TGTGCCACCAGTGAATGGGACTACGGATTGGGCACAGATACGCAGTATTTT. Its translation: CATSEWDYGLGTDTQYF.

At least ten counts were recorded for this clonotype. CDR3 sequence (DNA): TGCAGCGTTGAGTCATGGGGGCAGGGGGCTTTCGAGCAGTTCTTC. This translates into CSVESWGQGAFEQFF. This chain uses TRBV29-1 with TRBJ2-1, with TRBD1 matching 8 bases. The CDR3 runs to 15 residues. Germline CDR1 and CDR2: SQVTM and ANQGSEA. J was trimmed by 10 bases and V by 3 bases; bases with no gene match: 14.

This clonotype was counted only a few times. This chain links TRBV7-9 with TRBJ2-5; TRBD1 matches at 7 bases. The CDR3 sequence is 15 residues long. The V gene's germline CDR1 is SEHNR and CDR2 FQNEAQ (reference sequence). Germline trimming cut 1 base from V and 3 bases from J; bases unmatched to any gene: 5. The CDR3 DNA reads TGTGCCAGCAGCTTAGGATCGACAGGGAAAGAGACCCAGTACTTC. It yields the protein CASSLGSTGKETQYF.

This clonotype was detected once. The rearrangement uses TRBV20-1 and TRBJ1-5, with a weak D call TRBD1 (6 bases). V was clipped by 0 bases and J by 5 bases, with 11 bases between them. This CDR3 is 14 amino acids long. Germline CDR1 is DFQATT and CDR2 is SNEGSKA (reference sequence). The CDR3 sequence: CSARDRRGHQPQHF. CDR3 sequence (DNA): TGCAGTGCTAGAGATCGGCGGGGGCATCAGCCCCAGCATTTT.

This clonotype came up a few times. The genes are TRBV10-3 and TRBJ2-1; 10 positions match TRBD2. Germline CDR1 reads ENHRY; CDR2 reads SYGVKD. The CDR3 covers 15 residues. Trimming cost V 5 bases and J 8 bases; bases outside gene matches: 9. In DNA form, the CDR3 reads TGTGCCATCAGTAGGGCCAGACTAGCGGGTGATGAGCAGTTCTTC. As protein: CAISRARLAGDEQFF.

V gene TRBV19 combines with J gene TRBJ2-1; TRBD2 is a possible D gene (5 bases). Trimming pared 6 bases from V and 0 bases from J, leaving 18 bases between. This CDR3 has 17 residues. CDR1 is LNHDA, CDR2 SQIVND, per germline (reference sequence). Here the CDR3 reads CASSYLPGTSSYNEQFF. CDR3 DNA sequence: TGTGCCAGTAGCTATCTACCGGGTACTAGCTCCTACAATGAGCAGTTCTTC.

This clonotype was detected only once. The chain joins TRBV19 to TRBJ2-7; the match to TRBD1 covers 8 bases. The V gene's germline CDR1 is LNHDA and CDR2 SQIVND (reference sequence). V trimming: 5 bases; J trimming: 2 bases; junction bases outside the gene matches: 5. The CDR3 extends over 14 amino acids. This CDR3 reads CASSAQGAPYEQYF. The CDR3 coding sequence is TGTGCCAGTAGTGCGCAGGGGGCTCCCTACGAGCAGTACTTC. The full variable domain, its missing parts supplied by reference TRBV19 and TRBJ2-7, is DGGITQSPKYLFRKEGQNVTLSCEQNLNHDAMYWYRQDPGQGLRLIYYSQIVNDFQKGDIAEGYSVSREKKESFPLTVTSAQKNPTAFYLCASSAQGAPYEQYFGPGTRLTVT.

The chain uses TRBV15 and TRBJ2-7, with 8 bases matching TRBD1. This CDR3 region has 16 residues. From germline, CDR1 is LNHNV and CDR2 YYDKDF (reference sequence). J lost 6 bases, V lost 0 bases, and 10 bases had no gene match. The CDR3, as DNA: TGTGCCACCAGCAGAGATCGGTTAACAGGGGGGTCCGAGCAGTACTTC. It is translated as CATSRDRLTGGSEQYF.

V usage is TRBV14 and J usage is TRBJ2-7, with D unresolved. Per the germline V gene, CDR1 is SGHDN and CDR2 is FVKESK. V lost 3 bases and J 5 bases, leaving 11 bases between the germline ends. The CDR3 is 13 residues long. This CDR3 reads CASSHRQNHEQYF. CDR3 bases: TGTGCCAGCAGCCACCGACAAAACCACGAGCAGTACTTC. Full variable domain (outside the CDR3, taken from reference TRBV14 and TRBJ2-7): EAGVTQFPSHSVIEKGQTVTLRCDPISGHDNLYWYRRVMGKEIKFLLHFVKESKQDESGMPNNRFLAERTGGTYSTLKVQPAELEDSGVYFCASSHRQNHEQYFGPGTRLTVT.

The V gene is TRBV5-1, the J gene TRBJ2-7, with 7 bases lining up with TRBD1. This CDR3 is 16 amino acids long. From germline, CDR1 is SGHRS and CDR2 YFSETQ. V shed 2 bases and J 1 base; nucleotides not matched to a gene: 9. As DNA, the CDR3 is TGCGCCAGCAGCTTCAATACCGGGACAGTTTCCTACGAGCAGTACTTC. As protein: CASSFNTGTVSYEQYF.

The chain combines TRBV6-1 with TRBJ1-1, with a weak D call TRBD1 (6 bases). The CDR3 length is 16 residues. Trimming left V 7 bases short and J 4 bases short, with 22 bases between. Germline V gives CDR1 MNHNS, CDR2 SASEGT. CDR3 protein: CASMDWGQGGSTEAFF. The CDR3 bases are TGTGCCAGCATGGATTGGGGGCAAGGGGGGTCCACTGAAGCTTTCTTT.

This rearrangement joins TRBV2 to TRBJ1-6, with 9 bases lining up with TRBD1. Germline V gene lookup returns CDR1 SNHLY and CDR2 FYNNEI. The CDR3 has 15 residues. J gave up 10 bases and V 3 bases, and 7 bases lay outside the gene matches. As DNA, the CDR3 is TGTGCCAGCAGTGACACAACAGGGGGCCTGTCACCCCTCCACTTT. This sequence encodes CASSDTTGGLSPLHF.

The V call is TRBV24-1, the J call TRBJ2-5; 7 positions agree with TRBD1. The germline V gene has CDR1 KGHDR and CDR2 SFDVKD. J gave up 3 bases and V 2 bases, and 8 bases lay outside the gene matches. The CDR3 runs 16 residues. CDR3 residues: CATSDSPGTAEETQYF. CDR3 nucleotides: TGTGCCACCAGTGATTCCCCAGGGACAGCAGAAGAGACCCAGTACTTC.

The CDR3 protein is CASSSLIGGSNQPQHF. CDR3 sequence (DNA): TGTGCCAGCAGCTCCCTTATAGGAGGTAGCAATCAGCCCCAGCATTTT. The J gene is TRBJ1-5, the V gene TRBV7-4; D not resolved. The germline V and J ends were trimmed by 4 bases and 0 bases, with 13 bases remaining between them. Germline CDR1 is SGHVT and CDR2 is SQSDAQ. CDR3 size: 16 residues.

This chain links TRBV12-3 or TRBV12-4 with TRBJ2-3; a possible D gene is TRBD2 (6 bases). The CDR3 is 15 residues long. The V and J ends lost 8 bases and 0 bases respectively, with 15 bases between them. The CDR3 nucleotides are TGTGCCAGCGGACTAACGGGGTCTAGCACAGATACGCAGTATTTT. It codes for CASGLTGSSTDTQYF.

This sequence joins TRBV10-3 and TRBJ2-1; TRBD1 aligns across 8 bases. The V gene's germline CDR1 is ENHRY and CDR2 SYGVKD. J gave up 5 bases and V 2 bases, and 5 bases lay outside the gene matches. The CDR3 sequence is 15 residues long. The CDR3 DNA follows: TGTGCCATCAGTGAGCTGGACAGGGTGGACAATGAGCAGTTCTTC. It translates to CAISELDRVDNEQFF.

This clonotype was recorded many times. The chain has TRBV4-3 and TRBJ1-5; D remains unclear. Deletions cut 0 bases from V and 1 base from J, with 10 bases between. This CDR3 comprises 16 residues. Germline V lookup: CDR1 LGHNA, CDR2 YSLEER. DNA for the CDR3: TGCGCCAGCAGCCAAGAGGCCGGGTCGAGCAATCAGCCCCAGCATTTT. Encoded protein: CASSQEAGSSNQPQHF.

The chain links TRBV12-3 or TRBV12-4 to TRBJ1-2; D ambiguous. Deletions cut 2 bases from V and 6 bases from J, with 7 bases between. The CDR3 spans 12 residues. In DNA form, the CDR3 reads TGTGCCAGCAGTTTAAACCGGAATGGCTACACCTTC. Translating it yields CASSLNRNGYTF.

The V and J genes are TRBV5-4 and TRBJ2-7; 7 nucleotides match TRBD2. The CDR3 is 14 residues long. The germline gives CDR1 SGHNT, CDR2 YYREEE (reference sequence). J gave up 1 base and V 10 bases, and 11 bases lay outside the gene matches. The CDR3 protein is CAYGGAGASYEQYF. In DNA, the CDR3 is TGTGCCTATGGGGGTGCGGGAGCATCCTACGAGCAGTACTTC.

The chain couples TRBV5-1 to TRBJ2-2; D not certain. V was shortened by 5 bases and J by 2 bases, with 10 bases between the two germline ends. The CDR3 covers 14 residues. Germline CDR1 reads SGHRS; CDR2 reads YFSETQ. CDR3 sequence reads: CASRSTENTGELFF. For the CDR3, the DNA is TGCGCCAGCAGATCTACCGAAAACACCGGGGAGCTGTTTTTT.

This clonotype was counted many times. The rearrangement links TRBV5-1 to TRBJ2-2; D is ambiguous. CDR1 SGHRS and CDR2 YFSETQ come from the germline V gene. V was cut by 1 base and J by 0 bases, with 13 bases left in between. The CDR3 loop spans 17 amino acids. The CDR3 loop reads CASSLSPLASNTGELFF. The CDR3 region has the DNA TGCGCCAGCAGCTTGTCACCCCTGGCTTCGAACACCGGGGAGCTGTTTTTT.

The rearrangement links TRBV6-4 to TRBJ1-5; D is undetermined. The V and J ends lost 0 bases and 0 bases respectively, with 6 bases between them. The CDR3 spans 15 residues. Germline CDR1 MRHNA, CDR2 SNTAGT. CDR3 DNA: TGTGCCAGCAGTGACTCCGGTGATAGCAATCAGCCCCAGCATTTT. Translated, it gives CASSDSGDSNQPQHF.

CDR3 protein: CSARGLAVVYEQYF. The CDR3 nucleotides read TGCAGTGCTAGAGGTCTAGCGGTCGTCTACGAGCAGTACTTC. The chain couples TRBV20-1 to TRBJ2-7; 7 bases fit TRBD2. CDR1 and CDR2 (germline): DFQATT, SNEGSKA (reference sequence). The ends lost 1 base at V and 3 bases at J; junction bases unmatched: 6. The CDR3 loop spans 14 amino acids.

The rearrangement uses TRBV2 and TRBJ1-1; TRBD1 might be the D (5 bases). V was pared by 3 bases and J by 1 base, with 15 bases between. The CDR3 length is 16 residues. Germline V gene lookup returns CDR1 SNHLY and CDR2 FYNNEI. The CDR3 DNA follows: TGTGCCAGCAGTGATATCGAGGGGCGCGGGAACACTGAAGCTTTCTTT. Its translation: CASSDIEGRGNTEAFF.

This clonotype was detected only once. The chain uses TRBV14 and TRBJ1-1; D possibly corresponds to TRBD1 (6 bases). V shed 4 bases and J shed 2 bases, with 11 bases lying between them. This CDR3 region has 14 residues. Germline-derived CDR1 and CDR2 are SGHDN and FVKESK. The CDR3 here is CASSRQAANTEAFF. The DNA of the CDR3 is TGTGCCAGCAGCCGACAGGCAGCAAACACTGAAGCTTTCTTT.

The chain combines TRBV19 with TRBJ1-5; D may be TRBD1 (6 bases). Trimming pared 9 bases from V and 4 bases from J, leaving 19 bases between. Germline CDR1 and CDR2: LNHDA and SQIVND (reference sequence). The CDR3 runs 15 residues. CDR3 amino acids: CASRDKLGGNQPQHF. DNA of the CDR3: TGTGCCAGCCGGGACAAACTAGGAGGGAATCAGCCCCAGCATTTT. The whole variable domain, filled in from reference TRBV19 and TRBJ1-5, reads DGGITQSPKYLFRKEGQNVTLSCEQNLNHDAMYWYRQDPGQGLRLIYYSQIVNDFQKGDIAEGYSVSREKKESFPLTVTSAQKNPTAFYLCASRDKLGGNQPQHFGDGTRLSIL.